This paragraph covers one T cell receptor (beta chain) sequence. Antigen specificity is unknown. Each TRB cDNA library was prepared by 5' RACE (with UMI labels). TCRdb reprocessed the 5' RACE reads, with one entry per CDR3 protein and no DNA. This sample's table has tens of thousands of distinct CDR3 sequences. The CDR3 runs 14 residues. The V gene's germline CDR1 is DFQATT and CDR2 SNEGSKA (reference sequence). The data were obtained in a study of CXCR3-negative and CXCR3-positive naive CD8 T cells. Study-wide results and limits: Diversity in memory CD8+ cells fell much lower than the comparably high levels seen in both naive subsets. With surface CD5 comparable between naive subsets, TCR strength was estimated using properties derived from the TRB CDR3.

Sequenced input: naive CXCR3- CD8+ T cells from blood. The subset was: CD45RO-CCR7+CD27+CD95- naive CD8+ T cells lacking CXCR3 (TNR3-). The chain links TRBV20-1 to TRBJ2-7; the D call from TCRdb, TRBD1, cannot be confirmed without DNA. The receptor's source is a human donor in good health. Some clones in this sample may be carry-over from other donors' samples. The CDR3 loop reads CSARDPRGIYEQYF.